The T cell receptor beta chain under discussion was sequenced for a study of CD8 T cells in Susac syndrome. Roughly 0.45 to 1 ug RNA was reverse transcribed with random hexamers. Amplification of TCR beta CDR3 by immunoSEQ multiplex PCR spanned 54 Vbeta and 13 Jbeta. Using its own MiXCR run on the immunoSEQ multiplex PCR reads, TCRdb lists one record per CDR3 protein. The table lists fewer than 250,000 distinct CDR3 sequences, approximately 93% of them singletons, with around 0.1% in the top ten. This sequence originates from a human donor in good health. The sequenced material came from CD4+ T cells from PBMCs.

CDR3 sequence (DNA): TGTGCCAGCAGCTTCGGACAGCGTGGGGTCTATGGCTACACCTTC. Its translation is CASSFGQRGVYGYTF. This chain connects TRBV5-6 to TRBJ1-2; perhaps TRBD1 as D (6 bases). Germline-derived CDR1 and CDR2 are SGHDT and YYEEEE. Trimming pared 2 bases from V and 4 bases from J, leaving 15 bases between. This CDR3 is 15 amino acids long.